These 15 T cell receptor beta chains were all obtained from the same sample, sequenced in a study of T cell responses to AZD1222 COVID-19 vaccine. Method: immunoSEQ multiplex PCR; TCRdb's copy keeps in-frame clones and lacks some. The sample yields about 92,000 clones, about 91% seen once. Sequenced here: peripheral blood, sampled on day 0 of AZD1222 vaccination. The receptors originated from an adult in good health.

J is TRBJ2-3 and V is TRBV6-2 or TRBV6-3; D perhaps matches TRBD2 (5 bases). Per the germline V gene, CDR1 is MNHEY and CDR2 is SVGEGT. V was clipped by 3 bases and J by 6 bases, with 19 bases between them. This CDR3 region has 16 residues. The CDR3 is CASSYPPGSRDDTQYF. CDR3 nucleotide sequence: TGTGCCAGCAGTTATCCCCCGGGATCCCGGGATGATACGCAGTATTTT.

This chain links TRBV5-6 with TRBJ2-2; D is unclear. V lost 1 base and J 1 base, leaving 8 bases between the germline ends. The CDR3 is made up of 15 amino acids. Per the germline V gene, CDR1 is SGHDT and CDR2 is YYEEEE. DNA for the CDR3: TGTGCCAGCAGCTTGAGCCTTAGGAACACCGGGGAGCTGTTTTTT. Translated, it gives CASSLSLRNTGELFF.

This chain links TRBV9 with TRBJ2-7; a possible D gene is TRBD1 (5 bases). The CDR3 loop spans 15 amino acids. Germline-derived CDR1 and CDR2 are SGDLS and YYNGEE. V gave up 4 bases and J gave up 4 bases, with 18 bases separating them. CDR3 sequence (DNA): TGTGCCAGCAGCCCCAGACCTGGGGCCTTATACGAGCAGTACTTC. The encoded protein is CASSPRPGALYEQYF.

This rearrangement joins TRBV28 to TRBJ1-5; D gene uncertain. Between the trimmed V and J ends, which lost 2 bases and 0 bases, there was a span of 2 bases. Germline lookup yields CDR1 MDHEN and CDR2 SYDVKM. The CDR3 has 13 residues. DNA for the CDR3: TGTGCCAGCAGTTTAGGTAGCAATCAGCCCCAGCATTTT. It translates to CASSLGSNQPQHF. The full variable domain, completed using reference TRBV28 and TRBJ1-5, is DVKVTQSSRYLVKRTGEKVFLECVQDMDHENMFWYRQDPGLGLRLIYFSYDVKMKEKGDIPEGYSVSREKKERFSLILESASTNQTSMYLCASSLGSNQPQHFGDGTRLSIL.

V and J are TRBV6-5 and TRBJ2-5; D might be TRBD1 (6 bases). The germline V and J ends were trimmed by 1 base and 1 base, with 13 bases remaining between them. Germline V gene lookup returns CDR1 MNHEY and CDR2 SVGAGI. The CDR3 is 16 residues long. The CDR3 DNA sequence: TGTGCCAGCAGTTACTTGACTACGACAGGCCAAGAGACCCAGTACTTC. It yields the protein CASSYLTTTGQETQYF.

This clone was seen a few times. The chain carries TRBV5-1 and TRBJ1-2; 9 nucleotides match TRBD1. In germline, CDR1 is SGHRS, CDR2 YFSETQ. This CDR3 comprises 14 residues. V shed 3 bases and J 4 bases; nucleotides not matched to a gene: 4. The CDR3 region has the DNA TGCGCCAGCAGCTCGGGACAGGGCATCTATGGCTACACCTTC. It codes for CASSSGQGIYGYTF.

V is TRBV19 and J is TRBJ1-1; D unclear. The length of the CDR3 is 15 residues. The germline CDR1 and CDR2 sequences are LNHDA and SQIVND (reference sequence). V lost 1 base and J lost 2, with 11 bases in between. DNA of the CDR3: TGTGCCAGTAGTATAGGGCGTGGTCTCAACACTGAAGCTTTCTTT. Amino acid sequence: CASSIGRGLNTEAFF.

The CDR3 sequence: CASSRDRGWEQYF. The DNA for the CDR3 is TGCGCCAGCAGCCGGGACAGGGGCTGGGAGCAGTACTTC. The chain is built from TRBV5-1 and TRBJ2-7; 10 bases agree with TRBD1. The CDR3 loop spans 13 amino acids. V lost 4 bases to trimming and J lost 7 bases; unmatched junction nucleotides: 5. CDR1 is SGHRS and CDR2 is YFSETQ in the germline V gene.

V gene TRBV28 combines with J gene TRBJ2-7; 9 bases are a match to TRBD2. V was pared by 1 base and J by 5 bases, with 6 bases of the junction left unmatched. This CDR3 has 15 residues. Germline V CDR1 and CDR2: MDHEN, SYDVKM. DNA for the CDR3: TGTGCCAGCAGTTTATCGGGGCGGGAGGGCCACGAGCAGTACTTC. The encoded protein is CASSLSGREGHEQYF.

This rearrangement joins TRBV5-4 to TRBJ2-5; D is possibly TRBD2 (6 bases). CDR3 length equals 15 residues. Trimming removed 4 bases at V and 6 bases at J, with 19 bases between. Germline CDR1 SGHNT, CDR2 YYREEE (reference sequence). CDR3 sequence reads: CASSLRSLGRQTQYF. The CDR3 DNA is TGTGCCAGCAGCCTACGATCGCTTGGGAGGCAGACCCAGTACTTC.

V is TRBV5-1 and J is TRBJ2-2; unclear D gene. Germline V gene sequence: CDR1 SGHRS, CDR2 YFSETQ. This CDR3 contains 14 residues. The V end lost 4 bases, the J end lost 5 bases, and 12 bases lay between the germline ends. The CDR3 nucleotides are TGCGCCAGCAGCGTGTCAGGTACTACCGGGGAGCTGTTTTTT. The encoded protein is CASSVSGTTGELFF.

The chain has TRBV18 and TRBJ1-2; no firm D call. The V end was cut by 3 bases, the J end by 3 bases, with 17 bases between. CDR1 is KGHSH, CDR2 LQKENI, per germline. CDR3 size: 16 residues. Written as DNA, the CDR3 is TGTGCCAGCTCACCCAGCCCGGGTTTCACCGACTATGGCTACACCTTC. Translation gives CASSPSPGFTDYGYTF.

The chain's CDR3 is CASSQRVGQGETQYF. CDR3 DNA: TGTGCCAGCAGTCAAAGGGTGGGACAGGGGGAGACCCAGTACTTC. The gene calls are TRBV7-2 and TRBJ2-5; the match to TRBD1 covers 10 bases. Germline assignment: CDR1 SGHTA and CDR2 FQGNSA. The CDR3 is made up of 15 amino acids. Trimming cost V 6 bases and J 5 bases; bases outside gene matches: 9.

The chain's CDR3 is CASSPRTGWSYEQYF. DNA for the CDR3: TGTGCCAGCAGCCCGAGGACAGGATGGAGCTACGAGCAGTACTTC. The rearrangement joins TRBV7-2 to TRBJ2-7, with 7 bases that match TRBD1. J lost 3 bases, V lost 5 bases, and 10 bases had no gene match. From germline, CDR1 is SGHTA and CDR2 FQGNSA. The CDR3 is made up of 15 amino acids.

The DNA for the CDR3 is TGCGCCAGCAGCTCGGAACAGGGCCTGAACACTGAAGCTTTCTTT. It is translated as CASSSEQGLNTEAFF. This rearrangement joins TRBV5-1 to TRBJ1-1; weak D call: TRBD1 (6 bases). Germline V gives CDR1 SGHRS, CDR2 YFSETQ. This CDR3 comprises 15 residues. The ends were cut back, 3 bases at V and 0 bases at J, with 12 bases in the middle.